A single sample gave rise to the 28 T cell receptor beta chains below, sequenced in a study of CD8 T cells in ankylosing spondylitis. Study conclusions and caveats: Among TCR beta sequences, a motif of roughly 8 highly homologous variants appeared characteristic of ankylosing spondylitis blood.

TCRdb analysed the 5' RACE reads with MiXCR anew, one entry per CDR3 protein. The sample contains some 85,000 distinct CDR3 sequences, roughly 9% of which appear only once. Antigens for these TCRs are unknown. Sequenced input: blood, either unsorted or a sorted T cell fraction (not recorded which). These receptors came from a male donor with ankylosing spondylitis.

Many counts were recorded for this clonotype. The genes are TRBV27 and TRBJ2-2; maybe TRBD2 (6 bases). The CDR3 has 14 residues. Trimming shortened V by 3 bases and J by 8 bases, and 13 bases separated the two germline ends. Germline V gene lookup returns CDR1 MNHEY and CDR2 SMNVEV (reference sequence). CDR3 nucleotides: TGTGCCAGCAGTTTTCTTGGCGGGAAGGGGGAGCTGTTTTTT. Translating it yields CASSFLGGKGELFF.

This clonotype was observed a few times. V and J are TRBV12-3 or TRBV12-4 and TRBJ1-1, with D tentatively TRBD1 (6 bases). This CDR3 is built from 12 residues. The V gene lost 8 bases and the J gene lost 10 bases, with 17 bases spanning the gap. The CDR3 sequence: CASALGQFVAFF. CDR3 DNA: TGTGCCAGCGCCCTTGGACAGTTTGTAGCTTTCTTT.

This clonotype was observed at least ten times. This chain joins TRBV27 and TRBJ2-3, with no clear D. This CDR3 has 12 residues. From germline, CDR1 is MNHEY and CDR2 SMNVEV (reference sequence). V was shortened by 5 bases and J by 3 bases, with 6 bases between the two germline ends. The CDR3 DNA reads as TGTGCCAGCAGTGTCGGTACAGATACGCAGTATTTT. It encodes CASSVGTDTQYF.

This clonotype came up many times. The chain recombines TRBV4-2 with TRBJ2-7; 7 bases align to TRBD2. CDR3 size: 13 residues. The J segment lost 6 bases and the V segment lost 3 bases, leaving 5 bases of the junction unmatched. Germline loops: CDR1 LGHNA, CDR2 YNFKEQ. CDR3: CASSQGGGGEQYF. The CDR3 DNA is TGTGCCAGCAGCCAGGGGGGGGGAGGCGAGCAGTACTTC.

This clonotype occurred a few times. V and J are TRBV20-1 and TRBJ2-7; D may be TRBD2 (7 bases). CDR1 and CDR2 (germline): DFQATT, SNEGSKA (reference sequence). The germline V and J ends were trimmed by 5 bases and 7 bases, with 18 bases remaining between them. This CDR3 spans 13 amino acids. The CDR3 is CSASGGRPLEQYF. CDR3 DNA: TGCAGTGCTTCGGGGGGCAGGCCGCTGGAGCAGTACTTC.

This clonotype was observed a handful of times. The V call is TRBV27, the J call TRBJ1-4; TRBD1 might be the D (5 bases). This CDR3 spans 15 amino acids. Germline V gene data show CDR1 as MNHEY and CDR2 as SMNVEV (reference sequence). V was shortened by 2 bases and J by 7 bases, with 14 bases between the two germline ends. The CDR3 DNA is TGTGCCAGCAGTTTAGGTTCAGGGTGGGGTGAAAAACTGTTTTTT. Translation gives CASSLGSGWGEKLFF.

This clonotype appeared many times. This chain connects TRBV20-1 to TRBJ2-1, with 12 nucleotides matching TRBD2. The length of the CDR3 is 15 residues. Germline V gene data show CDR1 as DFQATT and CDR2 as SNEGSKA (reference sequence). Losses at the gene ends were 2 bases for V and 8 bases for J; bases not matched to a gene: 7. CDR3 DNA sequence: TGCAGTGCTAGACCGACTAGCGGGAGTAAAGATGAGCAGTTCTTC. This gives the protein CSARPTSGSKDEQFF.

The chain is built from TRBV5-6 and TRBJ2-7, with 11 bases matching TRBD1. This CDR3 has 14 amino acids. Per germline, CDR1 SGHDT and CDR2 YYEEEE. J gave up 3 bases and V 3 bases, and 2 bases lay outside the gene matches. The CDR3 DNA sequence: TGTGCCAGCAGCTGGGACAGGGGGTTCTACGAGCAGTACTTC. It codes for CASSWDRGFYEQYF.

This clonotype was observed at least ten times. The chain links TRBV10-2 to TRBJ1-1; D remains ambiguous. This CDR3 is built from 14 residues. V lost 3 bases, J lost 5 bases, and 13 bases lay in between. Germline V lookup: CDR1 WSHSY, CDR2 SAAADI. Here the CDR3 DNA reads TGCGCCAGCAGTGATGTCGGGGTGGGTACTGAAGCTTTCTTT. Protein product: CASSDVGVGTEAFF.

This clonotype was detected ten times or more. The chain combines TRBV7-8 with TRBJ2-2; a possible D gene is TRBD1 (5 bases). Germline V gene sequence: CDR1 SGHVS, CDR2 FQNEAQ. The V end was cut by 0 bases, the J end by 6 bases, with 14 bases between. CDR3 size: 16 residues. DNA for the CDR3: TGTGCCAGCAGCTTAGCCTGGGGCCAAACCCCCGGGGAGCTGTTTTTT. This gives the protein CASSLAWGQTPGELFF.

This clonotype was seen repeatedly, ten times or more. The chain has TRBV7-8 and TRBJ2-2; unclear D gene. The CDR3 spans 15 residues. CDR1 is SGHVS, CDR2 FQNEAQ, per germline. V gave up 3 bases and J gave up 0 bases, with 8 bases separating them. This CDR3 reads CASSFIAANTGELFF. The CDR3 nucleotides are TGTGCCAGCAGCTTTATCGCGGCGAACACCGGGGAGCTGTTTTTT.

The V and J genes are TRBV19 and TRBJ2-7, with TRBD2 matching over 7 bases. CDR1 and CDR2 (germline): LNHDA, SQIVND (reference sequence). The CDR3 has 15 residues. With 5 bases clipped from V and 3 bases from J, the junction kept 10 bases outside the gene matches. The CDR3 DNA reads as TGTGCCAGTAGTCCGTGGGGAGGGAAACACTACGAGCAGTACTTC. Translating gives CASSPWGGKHYEQYF.

This clonotype has a handful of counts. The chain combines TRBV3-1 with TRBJ1-5; 10 nucleotides agree with TRBD1. Germline lookup yields CDR1 LGHDT and CDR2 YNNKEL (reference sequence). The J segment lost 7 bases and the V segment lost 0 bases, leaving 6 bases of the junction unmatched. There are 16 residues in the CDR3. The CDR3 nucleotides read TGTGCCAGCAGCCAAGAATACGGGACAGGGGCACAGCCCCAGCATTTT. Its translation is CASSQEYGTGAQPQHF.

This sequence joins TRBV4-1 and TRBJ2-7; TRBD1 might be the D (6 bases). V gave up 0 bases and J gave up 1 base, with 10 bases separating them. This CDR3 has 15 residues. From germline, CDR1 is MGHRA and CDR2 YSYEKL. The DNA for the CDR3 is TGCGCCAGCAGCCAAGACCCAGGGGAGTCCTACGAGCAGTACGTC. Translation gives CASSQDPGESYEQYV.

The chain has TRBV27 and TRBJ2-7; maybe TRBD1 (6 bases). CDR1 and CDR2 from the germline V gene are MNHEY and SMNVEV (reference sequence). The CDR3 sequence is 13 residues long. Deletions cut 7 bases from V and 4 bases from J, with 14 bases between. CDR3 DNA: TGTGCCAGCAACCCGGGACACCAATACGAGCAGTACGTC. Translated: CASNPGHQYEQYV.

This clonotype has only a few counts. Here the CDR3 DNA reads TGCGCCAGCAGCTTGGTGTACGGCGATGAAAAACTGTTTTTT. Protein sequence: CASSLVYGDEKLFF. The chain has TRBV5-1 and TRBJ1-4; D uncertain. CDR1 and CDR2 (germline): SGHRS, YFSETQ. The germline V and J ends were trimmed by 0 bases and 6 bases, with 9 bases remaining between them. The CDR3 has 14 residues.

The sample holds many counts of this clonotype. The chain has TRBV9 and TRBJ2-5, with D maybe TRBD2 (6 bases). CDR1 is SGDLS, CDR2 YYNGEE, per germline. Trimming stripped 0 bases from V and 10 bases from J, with 16 bases between. The CDR3 consists of 14 residues. CDR3: CASSVAGGKEGQYF. The CDR3 DNA follows: TGTGCCAGCAGCGTAGCTGGCGGGAAGGAAGGCCAGTACTTC.

At least ten counts were recorded for this clonotype. V gene TRBV29-1 combines with J gene TRBJ2-5, with 10 bases matching TRBD1. Germline V gene lookup returns CDR1 SQVTM and CDR2 ANQGSEA. The CDR3 runs to 15 residues. CDR3 sequence: CSLVGDRGLQETQYF. DNA of the CDR3: TGCAGTTTGGTTGGGGACAGGGGTCTTCAAGAGACCCAGTACTTC.

In its sample, this clonotype was seen many times. The chain links TRBV12-3 or TRBV12-4 to TRBJ1-1; D is ambiguous. Deletions cut 3 bases from V and 1 base from J, with 6 bases between. The CDR3 covers 13 residues. The CDR3 sequence: CASSFGRNTEAFF. The CDR3 bases are TGTGCCAGCAGTTTTGGCAGGAACACTGAAGCTTTCTTT.

Ten or more counts support this clonotype. The CDR3 is CASSQDLGRRSHNEQFF. The DNA for the CDR3 is TGCGCCAGCAGCCAAGATCTCGGCCGGAGGTCCCACAATGAGCAGTTCTTC. The chain links TRBV4-1 to TRBJ2-1, with D tentatively TRBD2 (5 bases). CDR3 length: 17 residues. V lost 0 bases to trimming and J lost 5 bases, with 17 bases between them. Germline V gene sequence: CDR1 MGHRA, CDR2 YSYEKL.

This clonotype was observed a few times. V gene TRBV27 combines with J gene TRBJ1-1; D not resolved. CDR1 and CDR2 (germline): MNHEY, SMNVEV (reference sequence). The CDR3 sequence is 16 residues long. The germline V and J ends were trimmed by 5 bases and 3 bases, with 19 bases remaining between them. The CDR3 region is CASSPPTDHVYTEAFF. The DNA for the CDR3 is TGTGCCAGCAGTCCGCCGACGGACCATGTGTACACTGAAGCTTTCTTT.

This clonotype was seen at least ten times. V usage is TRBV27 and J usage is TRBJ2-5; 12 bases are shared with TRBD2. Losses at the gene ends were 1 base for V and 4 bases for J; bases not matched to a gene: 4. Germline CDR1 MNHEY, CDR2 SMNVEV (reference sequence). The CDR3 contains 16 residues. The CDR3, as DNA: TGTGCCAGCAGTTTATGGACTAGCGGGAACCCAGAGACCCAGTACTTC. It yields the protein CASSLWTSGNPETQYF.

The chain uses TRBV5-1 and TRBJ2-3; D remains ambiguous. CDR1 and CDR2 from the germline V gene are SGHRS and YFSETQ. V lost 4 bases to trimming and J lost 1 base, with 10 bases between them. The CDR3 has 14 residues. CDR3 sequence reads: CASSQRKGTDTQYF. For the CDR3, the DNA is TGCGCCAGCAGCCAGAGAAAGGGCACAGATACGCAGTATTTT.

This chain connects TRBV11-2 to TRBJ2-5; no clear D gene. V gave up 2 bases and J gave up 5 bases, with 12 bases separating them. From germline, CDR1 is SGHAT and CDR2 FQNNGV. This CDR3 contains 14 residues. The DNA of the CDR3 is TGTGCCAGCAGCTTACCGAACCGTAAGGAGACCCAGTACTTC. Translated, it gives CASSLPNRKETQYF.

This clonotype was found a few times. V is TRBV7-2 and J is TRBJ2-1; a weak D match, TRBD1 (5 bases). The CDR3 is made up of 17 amino acids. Trimming cost V 3 bases and J 0 bases, with 15 bases left between them. The germline V gene has CDR1 SGHTA and CDR2 FQGNSA. The CDR3, as DNA: TGTGCCAGCAGCTTTGCACTCAGGGTTAGCTCCTACAATGAGCAGTTCTTC. This encodes CASSFALRVSSYNEQFF.

The chain links TRBV20-1 to TRBJ2-1; D not resolved. Germline-derived CDR1 and CDR2 are DFQATT and SNEGSKA (reference sequence). V dropped 0 bases and J dropped 9 bases, with 6 bases sitting between them. The CDR3 is 11 residues long. The DNA for the CDR3 is TGCAGTGCTAGAGATCACCTTGAGCAGTTCTTC. It translates to CSARDHLEQFF.

The chain uses TRBV7-9 and TRBJ2-2, with a tentative D call TRBD1 (5 bases). V gave up 1 base and J gave up 3 bases, with 9 bases separating them. Germline values: CDR1 SEHNR, CDR2 FQNEAQ (reference sequence). The CDR3 is 15 amino acids. This chain's CDR3 is CASSLVGRDTGELFF. CDR3 in DNA: TGTGCCAGCAGCTTAGTGGGCAGGGACACCGGGGAGCTGTTTTTT.

This clonotype was detected a few times. The genes are TRBV5-1 and TRBJ2-2; D is unresolved. The ends were cut back, 4 bases at V and 5 bases at J, with 6 bases in the middle. Germline V gene lookup returns CDR1 SGHRS and CDR2 YFSETQ. This CDR3 comprises 12 residues. The chain's CDR3 is CASSEGTGELFF. CDR3 DNA sequence: TGCGCCAGCAGCGAAGGGACCGGGGAGCTGTTTTTT.